This paragraph reports one T cell receptor (beta chain). The antigen is unknown. The study drew its donors from healthy HIV-negative adults without recent acute infections or vaccinations. This sample stems from a study of shared clonotypes between healthy human individuals. Study background: Per-donor plates numbered three CD4 naive, three CD4 memory, two CD8 naive and one CD8 memory. General observations from the study: Lower generation probabilities were found for non-shared clonotypes than for those shared by all four donors.

The V gene's germline CDR1 is GTSNPN and CDR2 SVGIG (reference sequence). This CDR3 spans 17 amino acids. After removal of 2 bases from V and 0 bases from J, the junction contained 10 bases not matched to a gene. Assay: immunoSEQ multiplex PCR; the TCRdb copy retains only in-frame clones and omits some. The sample holds a few million clones, around nine tenths seen once. This TCR derives from a young man in good health. The chain is built from TRBV30 and TRBJ1-1; TRBD1 aligns across 9 bases. Sequenced: naive CD4+ T cells sorted from blood. As to subset: CD45RA+ positively selected. The CDR3 sequence: CAWSSGNRGLMNTEAFF. The CDR3 coding sequence is TGTGCCTGGAGTTCGGGGAACAGGGGGCTGATGAACACTGAAGCTTTCTTT.